The T cell receptor (beta chain) under discussion was sequenced for a study of technical replicates of blood from a few donors. Germline CDR1 is MGHRA and CDR2 is YSYEKL. Trimming cost V 0 bases and J 6 bases; bases outside gene matches: 8. This CDR3 is 16 amino acids long. The method was immunoSEQ multiplex PCR; TCRdb's version includes in-frame clones alone and lacks a portion of them. The table lists about 89,000 clones, roughly 93% of them singletons. The receptor was isolated from a human donor in good health. V and J are TRBV4-1 and TRBJ2-1; 7 nucleotides line up with TRBD1. Sequencing was performed on T cells isolated from PBMCs. For the CDR3, the DNA is TGCGCCAGCAGCCAAGATCGGACAGGTCGACGCAATGAGCAGTTCTTC. Protein product: CASSQDRTGRRNEQFF.